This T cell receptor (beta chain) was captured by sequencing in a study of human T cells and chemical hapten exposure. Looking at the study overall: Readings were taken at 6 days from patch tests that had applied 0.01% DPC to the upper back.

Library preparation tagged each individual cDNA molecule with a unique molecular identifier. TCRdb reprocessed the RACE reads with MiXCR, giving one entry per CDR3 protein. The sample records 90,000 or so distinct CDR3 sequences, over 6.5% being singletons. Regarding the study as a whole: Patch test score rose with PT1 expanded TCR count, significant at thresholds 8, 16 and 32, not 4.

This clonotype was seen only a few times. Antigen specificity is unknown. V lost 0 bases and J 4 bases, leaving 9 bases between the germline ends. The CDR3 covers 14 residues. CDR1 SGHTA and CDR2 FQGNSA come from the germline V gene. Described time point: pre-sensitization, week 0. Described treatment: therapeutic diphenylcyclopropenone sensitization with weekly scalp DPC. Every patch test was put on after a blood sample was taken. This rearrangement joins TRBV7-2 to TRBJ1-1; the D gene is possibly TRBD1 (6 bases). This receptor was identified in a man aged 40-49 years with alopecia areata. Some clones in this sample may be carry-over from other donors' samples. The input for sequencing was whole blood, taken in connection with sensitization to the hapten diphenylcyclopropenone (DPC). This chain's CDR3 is CASSLAGGSTEAFF. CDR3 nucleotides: TGTGCCAGCAGCTTAGCAGGGGGTAGCACTGAAGCTTTCTTT.